This entry concerns a single T cell receptor beta chain. Antigen: not known. After autologous stem cell transplantation all patients relapsed, and prior brentuximab vedotin exposure differed between cohorts. Classification of best responses gave complete response, partial response or progressive disease. The sample belongs to a study of PD-1 blockade in classical Hodgkin lymphoma. The study, taken as a whole, reports: Relapsed/refractory patients reportedly had the lowest baseline TCR diversity, below newly diagnosed patients, who were below healthy donors. Significantly greater TCR diversity emerged by C4D1 in CD4+ cells but not CD8+ cells. Lower baseline TCR diversity marked trial partial responders and progressors.

TCRdb's table, derived via immunoSEQ multiplex PCR, lists solely in-frame clones and lacks some. The repertoire holds about 110,000 clones, with roughly nine tenths as singletons. V dropped 8 bases and J dropped 4 bases, with 6 bases sitting between them. Germline-derived CDR1 and CDR2 are MNHEY and SVGAGI. This CDR3 region has 11 residues. This sequence was found in a human donor with classical Hodgkin lymphoma. The chain recombines TRBV6-5 with TRBJ2-1, with D tentatively TRBD1 or TRBD2 (5 bases each). Sequences were derived from peripheral blood mononuclear cells (PBMCs), sampled before the second cycle of nivolumab. CDR3 in amino acids: CASGGYNEQFF. DNA of the CDR3: TGTGCCAGCGGGGGTTACAATGAGCAGTTCTTC.